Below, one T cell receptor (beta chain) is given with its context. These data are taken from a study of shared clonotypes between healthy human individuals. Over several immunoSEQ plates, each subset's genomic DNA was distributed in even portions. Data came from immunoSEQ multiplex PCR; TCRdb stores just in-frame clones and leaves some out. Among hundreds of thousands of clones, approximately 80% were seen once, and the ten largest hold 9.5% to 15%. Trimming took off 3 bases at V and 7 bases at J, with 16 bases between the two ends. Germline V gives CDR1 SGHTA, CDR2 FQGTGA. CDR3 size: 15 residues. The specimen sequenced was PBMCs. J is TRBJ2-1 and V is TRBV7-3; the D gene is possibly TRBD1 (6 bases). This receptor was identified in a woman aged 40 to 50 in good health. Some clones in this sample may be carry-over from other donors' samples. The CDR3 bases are TGTGCCAGCAGCTTGGGGGCTGTGGTTGGGAATGAGCAGTTCTTC. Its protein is CASSLGAVVGNEQFF.